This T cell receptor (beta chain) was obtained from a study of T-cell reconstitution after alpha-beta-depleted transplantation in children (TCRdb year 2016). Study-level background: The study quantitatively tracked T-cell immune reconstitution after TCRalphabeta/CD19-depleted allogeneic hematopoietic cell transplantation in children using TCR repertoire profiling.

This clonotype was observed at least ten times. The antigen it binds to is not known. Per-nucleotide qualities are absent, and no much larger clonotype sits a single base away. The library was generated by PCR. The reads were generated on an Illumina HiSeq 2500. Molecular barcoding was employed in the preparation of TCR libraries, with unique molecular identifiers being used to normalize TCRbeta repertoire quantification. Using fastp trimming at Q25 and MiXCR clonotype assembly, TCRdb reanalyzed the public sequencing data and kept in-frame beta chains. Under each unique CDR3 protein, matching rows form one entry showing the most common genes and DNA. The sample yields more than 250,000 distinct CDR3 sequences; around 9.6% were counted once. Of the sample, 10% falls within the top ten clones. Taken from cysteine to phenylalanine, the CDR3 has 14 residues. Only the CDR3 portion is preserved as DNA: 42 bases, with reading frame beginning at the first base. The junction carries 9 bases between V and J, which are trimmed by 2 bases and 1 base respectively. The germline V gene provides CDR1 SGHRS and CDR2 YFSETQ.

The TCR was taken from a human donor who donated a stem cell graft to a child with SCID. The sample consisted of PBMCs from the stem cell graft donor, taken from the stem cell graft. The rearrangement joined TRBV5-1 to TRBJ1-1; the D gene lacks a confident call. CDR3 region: CASSLNSGNTEAFF. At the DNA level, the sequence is TGCGCCAGCAGCTTAAACTCAGGGAACACTGAAGCTTTCTTT.